The next 23 T cell receptor beta chains were all read from a single sample in a study of patients and donors after allogeneic stem cell transplantation. One entry per CDR3 protein, called by TCRdb with MiXCR from the RT-PCR reads. The sample records 410,000 or so distinct CDR3 sequences, 16% being singletons. Sequencing was done on a sample of blood, either unsorted or a sorted T cell fraction (not recorded which). These TCRs come from a human donor who was either an allogeneic HSCT recipient or a stem cell or donor lymphocyte infusion donor (not recorded which). It is not recorded whose cells these are; they may come from a transplant donor.

The J gene is TRBJ2-1, the V gene TRBV20-1, with a weak D call TRBD1 (7 bases). Trimming took 6 bases from V and 2 from J, leaving 23 bases between them. Germline lookup yields CDR1 DFQATT and CDR2 SNEGSKA (reference sequence). The CDR3 runs to 17 residues. CDR3 nucleotides: TGCAGTGCATCAAGTCGTCCGGCGGGACAGACCTACAATGAGCAGTTCTTC. Amino acid sequence: CSASSRPAGQTYNEQFF.

The chain combines TRBV7-6 with TRBJ2-3; TRBD1 matches at 7 bases. Losses at the gene ends were 5 bases for V and 2 bases for J; bases not matched to a gene: 10. The CDR3 covers 16 residues. Germline V gene data show CDR1 as SGHVS and CDR2 as FNYEAQ. The CDR3 here is CASSRSRDRVTDTQYF. CDR3 DNA sequence: TGTGCCAGCAGCAGGTCCCGAGACAGGGTCACAGATACGCAGTATTTT.

This clonotype was seen a handful of times. The chain employs TRBV6-5 and TRBJ2-4; D unclear. Deletions cut 2 bases from V and 0 bases from J, with 14 bases between. CDR3 size: 17 residues. CDR1 is MNHEY and CDR2 is SVGAGI in the germline V gene. The CDR3 region is CASSYRLSKVAKNIQYF. CDR3 DNA sequence: TGTGCCAGCAGTTACAGACTCTCGAAGGTAGCCAAAAACATTCAGTACTTC.

The chain couples TRBV15 to TRBJ1-2, with D possibly being TRBD1 (5 bases). Germline CDR1 is LNHNV and CDR2 is YYDKDF (reference sequence). The V end lost 1 base, the J end lost 3 bases, and 9 bases lay between the germline ends. This CDR3 is 14 amino acids long. DNA for the CDR3: TGTGCCACCAGCAGAGGGATAGGGGACTATGGCTACACCTTC. Translation gives CATSRGIGDYGYTF.

This sequence joins TRBV6-5 and TRBJ1-6; TRBD1 is a possible D gene (6 bases). Germline V gives CDR1 MNHEY, CDR2 SVGAGI. The CDR3 totals 17 residues. V lost 0 bases and J lost 9, with 18 bases in between. CDR3 nucleotides: TGTGCCAGCAGTTACTCGAATTTTGGCGGGGGCGGTTCACCCCTCCACTTT. Its protein is CASSYSNFGGGGSPLHF.

V is TRBV9 and J is TRBJ2-4; perhaps TRBD2 as D (5 bases). Trimming cost V 2 bases and J 0 bases, with 18 bases left between them. CDR1 is SGDLS and CDR2 is YYNGEE in the germline V gene. CDR3 length: 18 amino acids. The CDR3 DNA is TGTGCCAGCAGCGTGGGGTCGGGATTTACACTAGCCAAAAACATTCAGTACTTC. Its translation is CASSVGSGFTLAKNIQYF. Drawing the rest from reference TRBV9 and TRBJ2-4, the complete variable domain is DSGVTQTPKHLITATGQRVTLRCSPRSGDLSVYWYQQSLDQGLQFLIQYYNGEERAKGNILERFSAQQFPDLHSELNLSSLELGDSALYFCASSVGSGFTLAKNIQYFGAGTRLSVL.

V is TRBV15 and J is TRBJ2-3; TRBD2 is a possible D gene (6 bases). The V end lost 2 bases, the J end lost 2 bases, and 11 bases lay between the germline ends. Germline V gene lookup returns CDR1 LNHNV and CDR2 YYDKDF (reference sequence). The CDR3 length is 15 residues. CDR3 protein: CATSRPSGPTDTQYF. The CDR3 coding sequence is TGTGCCACCAGCAGACCAAGCGGGCCCACAGATACGCAGTATTTT.

The gene calls are TRBV28 and TRBJ1-2, with a possible D match to TRBD1 (5 bases). Germline CDR1 is MDHEN and CDR2 is SYDVKM. V was trimmed by 4 bases and J by 2 bases, leaving 20 bases between them. The CDR3 is 17 residues long. In nucleotides, the CDR3 is TGTGCCAGCAGTTCGGAAGCCCTCGGGACGGAGAACTATGGCTACACCTTC. Encoded protein: CASSSEALGTENYGYTF.

The chain employs TRBV7-6 and TRBJ2-3, with 12 nucleotides matching TRBD2. Germline lookup yields CDR1 SGHVS and CDR2 FNYEAQ. J was trimmed by 4 bases and V by 2 bases; bases with no gene match: 4. The CDR3 is 16 amino acids. The CDR3 region has the DNA TGTGCCAGCAGCTTACCTCTAGCGGGAGGGGCAGATACGCAGTATTTT. It yields the protein CASSLPLAGGADTQYF.

This clonotype was found a few times. One junction end does not reproduce the germline sequence, and a read error may be involved. The rearrangement uses TRBV6-2 or TRBV6-3 and TRBJ1-2, with 10 bases that match TRBD1. Germline V lookup: CDR1 MNHEY, CDR2 SVGEGT. There are 13 residues in the CDR3. The CDR3 DNA is TGTGCCAGCAGTTACTTGGACAGGGGGATTCACGCCTTC. This sequence encodes CASSYLDRGIHAF.

This clonotype showed up just a few times. The chain combines TRBV12-3 or TRBV12-4 with TRBJ2-3; 8 bases fit TRBD1. The CDR3 spans 17 residues. V trimming: 7 bases; J trimming: 5 bases; junction bases outside the gene matches: 17. CDR3 nucleotide sequence: TGTGCCAGCAACGATGGACAGGGTCCCCCGGTAGGAGATACGCAGTATTTT. It specifies CASNDGQGPPVGDTQYF.

This clonotype showed up just a few times. The rearrangement uses TRBV11-2 and TRBJ2-7; D is perhaps TRBD1 (7 bases). This CDR3 has 15 residues. Germline CDR1 and CDR2: SGHAT and FQNNGV. V was shortened by 4 bases and J by 2 bases, with 15 bases between the two germline ends. CDR3: CASSSLTGRTYEQYF. The CDR3 region has the DNA TGTGCCAGCAGCTCATTGACAGGGAGGACCTACGAGCAGTACTTC.

This clonotype appeared a few times. The chain has TRBV29-1 and TRBJ2-1; D is uncertain. V was pared by 7 bases and J by 9 bases, with 4 bases between. CDR3 length: 8 residues. Germline-derived CDR1 and CDR2 are SQVTM and ANQGSEA. The chain's CDR3 is CSASEQFF. CDR3 sequence (DNA): TGCAGCGCCAGTGAGCAGTTCTTC.

This clonotype appeared a single time. The chain employs TRBV10-3 and TRBJ1-2, with a weak D call TRBD1 (5 bases). V gave up 4 bases and J gave up 3 bases, with 15 bases separating them. There are 15 residues in the CDR3. CDR1 is ENHRY and CDR2 is SYGVKD in the germline V gene. Written as DNA, the CDR3 is TGTGCCATCAGTGGTAAGGGGACGGGGGACTATGGCTACACCTTC. This translates into CAISGKGTGDYGYTF.

Note on this clonotype: A read error is possible here, since a much larger clone lies one base away. The chain has TRBV6-2 or TRBV6-3 and TRBJ1-2, with unresolved D. Per germline, CDR1 MNHEY and CDR2 SVGEGT. The CDR3 covers 12 residues. Trimming pared 2 bases from V and 2 bases from J, leaving 3 bases between. CDR3 bases: TGTGCCAGCAGTTACAGGAACTATGGCTACACCTTC. Translating it yields CASSYRNYGYTF.

This rearrangement joins TRBV5-1 to TRBJ2-1; 7 nucleotides match TRBD2. Germline trimming cut 3 bases from V and 9 bases from J; bases unmatched to any gene: 6. The CDR3 is 13 amino acids. Germline V lookup: CDR1 SGHRS, CDR2 YFSETQ. CDR3 DNA: TGCGCCAGCAGCTCGACTACGGGAGGTGAGCAGTTCTTC. Encoded protein: CASSSTTGGEQFF.

The chain employs TRBV12-5 and TRBJ2-1; the match to TRBD1 covers 7 bases. V lost 6 bases to trimming and J lost 14 bases; unmatched junction nucleotides: 4. This CDR3 region has 10 residues. Germline loops: CDR1 LGHNT, CDR2 FRNRAP. CDR3 nucleotides: TGTGCTAGTGGATCGACAGGGAAGTTCTTC. Amino acid sequence: CASGSTGKFF.

The chain employs TRBV4-1 and TRBJ2-7; D possibly uses TRBD1 or TRBD2 (5 bases each). From germline, CDR1 is MGHRA and CDR2 YSYEKL. The germline V and J ends were trimmed by 3 bases and 6 bases, with 15 bases remaining between them. This CDR3 has 14 residues. The CDR3 protein is CASSHLTGAREQYF. In DNA, the CDR3 is TGCGCCAGCAGCCATTTAACCGGGGCACGCGAGCAGTACTTC.

V is TRBV2 and J is TRBJ2-3, with TRBD2 matching over 7 bases. J lost 6 bases, V lost 4 bases, and 4 bases had no gene match. Germline CDR1 is SNHLY and CDR2 is FYNNEI. The CDR3 is made up of 13 amino acids. CDR3 amino acids: CASSGLAPDTQYF. CDR3 nucleotides: TGTGCCAGCAGTGGACTAGCCCCTGATACGCAGTATTTT.

The chain combines TRBV27 with TRBJ1-2, with 7 bases identical to TRBD1. The CDR3 runs 13 residues. V shed 3 bases, J shed 5 bases, and the junction held 3 bases outside the gene matches. Germline V gives CDR1 MNHEY, CDR2 SMNVEV (reference sequence). The CDR3 DNA is TGTGCCAGCAGTTTCCAACAGGGGTATGGCTACACCTTC. It yields the protein CASSFQQGYGYTF.

This clonotype was counted a few times. The chain links TRBV10-3 to TRBJ1-2, with D maybe TRBD1 (5 bases). The CDR3 consists of 14 residues. V lost 6 bases and J 5 bases, leaving 16 bases between the germline ends. Germline V gene data show CDR1 as ENHRY and CDR2 as SYGVKD. The CDR3 DNA reads TGTGCCATCAGGGAGGCGGAGGGGCCGTATGGCTACACCTTC. Translated: CAIREAEGPYGYTF.

This clonotype was detected a few times. The chain combines TRBV18 with TRBJ2-7; D not certain. The germline CDR1 and CDR2 sequences are KGHSH and LQKENI. Trimming cost V 2 bases and J 3 bases, with 11 bases left between them. This CDR3 spans 14 amino acids. CDR3 in DNA: TGTGCCAGCTCACCAGGCAACACACACTACGAGCAGTACTTC. It codes for CASSPGNTHYEQYF. The full variable domain, completed using reference TRBV18 and TRBJ2-7, is NAGVMQNPRHLVRRRGQEARLRCSPMKGHSHVYWYRQLPEEGLKFMVYLQKENIIDESGMPKERFSAEFPKEGPSILRIQQVVRGDSAAYFCASSPGNTHYEQYFGPGTRLTVT.

V gene TRBV2 combines with J gene TRBJ2-3; D may be TRBD1 (6 bases). Deletions cut 6 bases from V and 5 bases from J, with 18 bases between. Germline CDR1 SNHLY, CDR2 FYNNEI. The CDR3 has 15 residues. CDR3 DNA sequence: TGTGCCAGCAGCTCTCAGGGGTTTTTAAAAGATACGCAGTATTTT. Its protein product is CASSSQGFLKDTQYF.